The rows below give T cell receptor beta chains drawn from one sample of a study of OX40 agonist ivuxolimab in advanced cancers. Measured with immunoSEQ multiplex PCR; TCRdb has only the in-frame clones, and not every one. The table records tens of thousands of clones, 92% of them present only once. The sample in question was CD4+ or CD8+ T cells sorted from blood, obtained in a trial of the OX40 agonist ivuxolimab. The receptors originated from an adult with an advanced solid tumor such as melanoma, head and neck, liver or kidney cancer. CDR3s include the opening cysteine and the closing phenylalanine or tryptophan. The order of the fields is V gene, J gene, clone size, D gene, CDR3 DNA, CDR3 protein. D genes are given only for firm matches. Clone size is not always given. Where it is, it says once, few, many or a class for expanded clones.

TRBV27	TRBJ2-7	.	.	TGTGCCAGCAGTTTTCGAGGACATGGTATCGAGCAGTACTTC	CASSFRGHGIEQYF
TRBV7-6	TRBJ1-2	.	TRBD1	TGTGCCAGCAGCCTGGGGACAGGGGGAGGCTACACCTTC	CASSLGTGGGYTF
TRBV9	TRBJ2-6	.	.	TGTGCCAGCAGCGTTTCGCAAAAACCTGTAGTAGCTGGGGCCAACGTCCTGACTTTC	CASSVSQKPVVAGANVLTF
TRBV27	TRBJ2-5	.	.	TGTGCCAGCAGTTTACGGGCGGGCTACCAAGAGACCCAGTACTTC	CASSLRAGYQETQYF
TRBV7-2	TRBJ1-5	.	.	TGTGCCAGCAGCGTCGGGAATTTCAATCAGCCCCAGCATTTT	CASSVGNFNQPQHF
TRBV27	TRBJ2-7	.	.	TGTGCCAGCAGTTTCACGGCGACCTACGAGCAGTACTTC	CASSFTATYEQYF
TRBV29-1	TRBJ2-1	.	.	TGCAGCGTTGAAGATCTAGTTTACAATGAGCAGTTCTTC	CSVEDLVYNEQFF
TRBV9	TRBJ2-7	.	TRBD2	TGTGCCAGCAGCGTAGGACTAGCGGGAGCCTACGAGCAGTACTTC	CASSVGLAGAYEQYF
TRBV14	TRBJ2-7	once	TRBD1	TGTGCCAGCAGCCCGACCACAGGGGCCTACGAGCAGTACTTC	CASSPTTGAYEQYF
TRBV7-2	TRBJ2-2	once	TRBD2	TGTGCCAGCAGCTTGGCTAGCGGGAAGGAGGACACCGGGGAGCTGTTTTTT	CASSLASGKEDTGELFF
TRBV7-6	TRBJ2-7	.	TRBD1	TGTGCCAGCAGCCTTACGGGGACAGGGAGAAACGAGCAGTACTTC	CASSLTGTGRNEQYF
TRBV19	TRBJ2-2	.	.	TGTGCCAGTAGTATAGATCTGGGGCAGGGGTTCGTTTCCGGGGAGCTGTTTTTT	CASSIDLGQGFVSGELFF
TRBV27	TRBJ1-4	.	TRBD1	TGTGCCAGCAGTTTACGACAGGGGAATGAAAAACTGTTTTTT	CASSLRQGNEKLFF
TRBV7-9	TRBJ1-1	.	.	TGTGCCAGCAGCTTTCGGAATTCCGAAGCTTTCTTT	CASSFRNSEAFF
TRBV7-3	TRBJ2-1	.	.	TGTGCCAGCAGCACTTCTACGGGAAGCTACAATGAGCAGTTCTTC	CASSTSTGSYNEQFF
TRBV29-1	TRBJ1-1	once	.	TGCAGCGTTGAATACAGGAACACTGAAGCTTTCTTT	CSVEYRNTEAFF
TRBV11-3	TRBJ2-3	.	.	TGTGCCAGCAGTAAAAGGACAGTTAAGGATACGCAGTATTTT	CASSKRTVKDTQYF
TRBV7-9	TRBJ2-2	.	TRBD2	TGTGCCAGCAGCTCGGTGACTAGCGGGATTAACACCGGGGAGCTGTTTTTT	CASSSVTSGINTGELFF
TRBV11-3	TRBJ2-1	.	.	TGTGCCAGCAGCTACTGGGATGAGCAGTTCTTC	CASSYWDEQFF
TRBV30	TRBJ2-5	.	.	TGTGCCTGGAAAACTATTAGCGAGACCCAGTACTTC	CAWKTISETQYF
TRBV30	TRBJ2-2	.	TRBD1	TGTGCCTGGAGTGGGAGGCCGGGACAGGGGACCCCCGGGGAGCTGTTTTTT	CAWSGRPGQGTPGELFF
TRBV7-9	TRBJ2-1	.	TRBD2	TGTGCCAGCAGCCGACTAGCGGGAGGGCCGAATGAGCAGTTCTTC	CASSRLAGGPNEQFF
TRBV11-2	TRBJ1-1	.	.	TGTGCCAGCAGCTTACCCTCAGGAGTCCAGTCGGCTTTCTTT	CASSLPSGVQSAFF
TRBV28	TRBJ2-7	once	.	TGTGCCAGCAGTTTTACAGTAAACTACGAGCAGTACTTC	CASSFTVNYEQYF
TRBV19	TRBJ2-7	once	.	TGTGCCAGTAGTATAGGAAGGGGCTCCTACGAGCAGTACTTC	CASSIGRGSYEQYF
TRBV7-7	TRBJ2-1	.	.	TGTGCTAGCAGCCAGGGAGGCGATGAGCAGTTCTTC	CASSQGGDEQFF
TRBV28	TRBJ2-2	.	.	TGTGCCAGCAGTTTTAGGGGGTTGCGAACCGGGGAGCTGTTTTTT	CASSFRGLRTGELFF
TRBV28	TRBJ2-1	.	.	TGTGCCAGCAGTTCCCCAGTAGCAGCGTCCTACAATGAGCAGTTCTTC	CASSSPVAASYNEQFF
TRBV7-6	TRBJ2-3	few	TRBD2	TGTGCCAGCAGCCTAGGACTAGCGGGAGCAGATACGCAGTATTTT	CASSLGLAGADTQYF
TRBV9	TRBJ1-2	.	TRBD1	TGTGCCAGCAGCGCCCCAGCCGGGACAGGCATAAACTATGGCTACACCTTC	CASSAPAGTGINYGYTF